This T cell receptor beta chain is from a study of control samples from healthy donors and cancer patients. V was shortened by 3 bases and J by 2 bases, with 14 bases between the two germline ends. This CDR3 contains 16 residues. Germline V gene sequence: CDR1 LNHDA, CDR2 SQIVND (reference sequence). Assay: immunoSEQ multiplex PCR; the TCRdb copy retains only in-frame clones and omits some. There are about 190,000 clones in the sample; over 85% occur only once, and approximately 1.5% lies in the top ten. Material: blood. The receptor comes from a man aged 18-30 years in good health. The rearrangement uses TRBV19 and TRBJ1-5, with TRBD1 as a possible D gene (5 bases). This chain's CDR3 is CASSIMAGTGNQPQHF. CDR3 nucleotides: TGTGCCAGTAGTATCATGGCGGGGACCGGCAATCAGCCCCAGCATTTT.